The 12 T cell receptor beta chains below come from one sample, sequenced in a study of blood T cells in healthy people across ages. Primed by a sample-barcoded 5' primer and a J-beta primer mix, a second PCR proceeded for roughly 7 to 11 cycles. In TCRdb, the 5' RACE reads were re-called with MiXCR into one record per CDR3 protein. The sample has 700,000 to 850,000 distinct CDR3 sequences, under 40% seen once. Source material: blood. Receptors originate from a man younger than 35 in good health.

The chain uses TRBV28 and TRBJ2-3; no clear D gene. CDR1 is MDHEN and CDR2 is SYDVKM in the germline V gene. This CDR3 region has 13 residues. Deletions cut 4 bases from V and 3 bases from J, with 8 bases between. CDR3 residues: CASSSPITDTQYF. Here the CDR3 DNA reads TGTGCCAGCAGTTCCCCTATTACAGATACGCAGTATTTT.

In its sample, this clonotype was seen many times. The J gene is TRBJ2-1, the V gene TRBV5-1; D is uncertain. Per the germline V gene, CDR1 is SGHRS and CDR2 is YFSETQ. This CDR3 has 13 amino acids. The ends were cut back, 4 bases at V and 0 bases at J, with 5 bases in the middle. As DNA, the CDR3 is TGCGCCAGCAGCCCCCCCTCCTACAATGAGCAGTTCTTC. Protein product: CASSPPSYNEQFF.

This clonotype has just a few counts. The CDR3 is CSARGLGPYNEQFF. DNA of the CDR3: TGCAGTGCTAGAGGGTTGGGTCCCTACAATGAGCAGTTCTTC. This chain uses TRBV20-1 with TRBJ2-1; D is ambiguous. Between the trimmed V and J ends, which lost 1 base and 2 bases, there was a span of 9 bases. This CDR3 comprises 14 residues. Per germline, CDR1 DFQATT and CDR2 SNEGSKA (reference sequence).

Comments on this clonotype: Compared with germline, one end of the junction differs, possibly owing to a read error. The chain has TRBV18 and TRBJ2-1; the D gene is possibly TRBD2 (6 bases). CDR1 and CDR2 (germline): KGHSH, LQKENI. The CDR3 loop spans 15 amino acids. CDR3 region: CAGSTAAGTWHEQFF. The CDR3, as DNA: TGTGCCGGCTCAACAGCGGCGGGGACCTGGCATGAGCAGTTCTTC.

This clonotype was counted between two and nine times. This rearrangement joins TRBV7-2 to TRBJ2-2, with D perhaps TRBD2 (5 bases). This CDR3 is built from 15 residues. V was trimmed by 0 bases and J by 7 bases, leaving 12 bases between them. In germline, CDR1 is SGHTA, CDR2 FQGNSA. In DNA form, the CDR3 reads TGTGCCAGCAGCTTAGCACTCTTCGGGGTCGGGGAGCTGTTTTTT. Translating gives CASSLALFGVGELFF. Full variable domain (outside the CDR3, taken from reference TRBV7-2 and TRBJ2-2): GAGVSQSPSNKVTEKGKDVELRCDPISGHTALYWYRQSLGQGLEFLIYFQGNSAPDKSGLPSDRFSAERTGGSVSTLTIQRTQQEDSAVYLCASSLALFGVGELFFGEGSRLTVL.

At least ten counts were recorded for this clonotype. The chain combines TRBV29-1 with TRBJ2-7; TRBD1 aligns across 8 bases. The CDR3 length is 11 residues. V was clipped by 6 bases and J by 7 bases; unmatched bases: 5. CDR1 is SQVTM, CDR2 ANQGSEA, per germline. The CDR3: CSVARGLEQYF. The CDR3 DNA is TGCAGCGTCGCCAGGGGGCTAGAGCAGTACTTC.

This clonotype was observed many times. The genes are TRBV29-1 and TRBJ2-6; D is uncertain. Germline lookup yields CDR1 SQVTM and CDR2 ANQGSEA. The CDR3 runs 16 residues. The V gene lost 6 bases and the J gene lost 0 bases, with 15 bases spanning the gap. This chain's CDR3 is CSVRTRLSSGANVLTF. CDR3 nucleotides: TGCAGCGTCCGGACGCGGCTCAGCTCTGGGGCCAACGTCCTGACTTTC.

This clonotype was picked up many times. The rearrangement uses TRBV29-1 and TRBJ2-7; D gene ambiguous. Between the trimmed V and J ends, which lost 1 base and 5 bases, there was a span of 12 bases. From germline, CDR1 is SQVTM and CDR2 ANQGSEA. The CDR3 is 13 amino acids. The CDR3: CSVEGLFGHEQYF. The CDR3 bases are TGCAGCGTTGAAGGACTTTTTGGGCACGAGCAGTACTTC.

The chain carries TRBV7-9 and TRBJ1-4; a possible D gene is TRBD1 (5 bases). The CDR3 consists of 14 residues. Germline V gene data show CDR1 as SEHNR and CDR2 as FQNEAQ (reference sequence). V lost 5 bases and J 3 bases, leaving 10 bases between the germline ends. For the CDR3, the DNA is TGTGCCAGCAGCACTGACAGCCCTAATGAAAAACTGTTTTTT. Its translation is CASSTDSPNEKLFF.

This clonotype has only a few counts. The rearrangement links TRBV4-1 to TRBJ1-2; 9 bases match TRBD1. This CDR3 is 15 amino acids long. CDR1 is MGHRA, CDR2 YSYEKL, per germline. The V gene end was trimmed by 2 bases and the J gene end by 1 base; junction bases not matched to a gene: 2. CDR3 region: CASSQQGQGNYGYTF. The CDR3 DNA reads as TGCGCCAGCAGCCAACAGGGACAGGGTAACTATGGCTACACCTTC.

In its sample, this clonotype was seen a few times. This chain joins TRBV5-1 and TRBJ1-1, with TRBD1 as a possible D gene (6 bases). CDR3 length equals 14 residues. Germline lookup yields CDR1 SGHRS and CDR2 YFSETQ. Trimming left V 3 bases short and J 6 bases short, with 15 bases between. DNA for the CDR3: TGCGCCAGCAGCTCCACCAGGGGAGACGCTGAAGCTTTCTTT. As protein: CASSSTRGDAEAFF.

In this sample, this clonotype turned up many times. An end of the junction does not agree with germline; a read error may underlie this. The genes are TRBV5-6 and TRBJ1-1; D is unclear. In germline, CDR1 is SGHDT, CDR2 YYEEEE. The CDR3 runs to 13 residues. The CDR3 loop reads CASSYQGDTEAFF. In nucleotides, the CDR3 is TGCGCCAGCAGCTATCAAGGAGACACTGAAGCTTTCTTT.